This TCR beta chain was recovered during a study of neurological immune-mediated disorders. Study observations and caveats: Multiple sclerosis patients had less TCR clonal expansion than even healthy controls, unlike HTLV-1-associated myelopathy.

The cDNA was synthesized by means of template-switch 5'RACE, which was carried out with 10-nucleotide random UMIs. The authors obtained over 200 million TCR-beta sequences from 15-18 subjects per sequencing run. TCRdb itself ran the 5' RACE reads through MiXCR, one entry per CDR3 protein. This sample carries under 45,000 distinct CDR3 sequences, approximately 21% of them seen once, and the ten largest clones take around 4%. Time point defined: technical triplicate 3. Preparation of the unsorted libraries drew on 2 million PBMCs stored at -80 C. This clonotype occurred many times. Its antigen is unknown. CDR3 size: 15 residues. In germline, CDR1 is SQVTM, CDR2 ANQGSEA. V lost 1 base, J lost 3 bases, and 9 bases stayed unmatched.

J is TRBJ2-7 and V is TRBV29-1; TRBD2 matches 7 bases. This TCR was recovered from a man between 60 and 75 years old with HTLV-1-associated myelopathy (HAM/TSP). Sequenced: PBMCs. The CDR3 DNA reads TGCAGCGTTGAAGCCCGGGGGGTTCTTAGCTACGAGCAGTACTTC. It is translated as CSVEARGVLSYEQYF.